What follows are 31 T cell receptor beta chains derived from one specimen sequenced in a study of T cell responses to AZD1222 COVID-19 vaccine. TCRdb's table, derived via immunoSEQ multiplex PCR, lists solely in-frame clones and lacks some. Of about 100,000 clones listed, 89% are singletons. The specimen comprised peripheral blood, sampled on day 0 of MenACWY control vaccination. The receptors were gathered from an adult in good health.

The V call is TRBV10-2, the J call TRBJ1-6, with unresolved D. CDR1 WSHSY and CDR2 SAAADI come from the germline V gene. V shed 3 bases and J shed 0 bases, with 12 bases lying between them. The CDR3 length is 17 residues. The CDR3, as DNA: TGCGCCAGCAGTGACTTCGACGTCAGCTCCTATAATTCACCCCTCCACTTT. Protein: CASSDFDVSSYNSPLHF.

The rearrangement links TRBV5-1 to TRBJ1-2; 10 positions agree with TRBD1. Germline V CDR1 and CDR2: SGHRS, YFSETQ. The CDR3 has 15 amino acids. The junction had 6 bases not matched to a gene; V was cut back by 4 bases and J by 3 bases. Here the CDR3 reads CASSVTGTGDYGYTF. CDR3 coding DNA: TGCGCCAGCAGCGTAACCGGGACAGGGGACTATGGCTACACCTTC.

V and J are TRBV5-1 and TRBJ2-7; D remains unclear. This CDR3 comprises 12 residues. Germline V gives CDR1 SGHRS, CDR2 YFSETQ. V was pared by 7 bases and J by 3 bases, with 11 bases between. The DNA for the CDR3 is TGCGCCAGCGCCCTCTCGGGCTACGAGCAGTACTTC. This encodes CASALSGYEQYF.

V and J are TRBV6-4 and TRBJ2-5; TRBD1 or TRBD2 may be the D gene (5 bases each). The CDR3 sequence is 13 residues long. Germline V gives CDR1 MRHNA, CDR2 SNTAGT. Trimming removed 6 bases from V and 1 base from J, with 9 bases in between. CDR3 bases: TGTGCCAGCAGCCCGGGACCCCAAGAGACCCAGTACTTC. Its protein is CASSPGPQETQYF.

The J gene is TRBJ1-5, the V gene TRBV28; weak D call: TRBD1 (5 bases). The CDR3 sequence is 16 residues long. CDR1 is MDHEN and CDR2 is SYDVKM in the germline V gene. V shed 3 bases and J shed 6 bases, with 18 bases lying between them. DNA of the CDR3: TGTGCCAGCAGTTTGGACGGGGGACTACATACTCAGCCCCAGCATTTT. Its protein product is CASSLDGGLHTQPQHF.

The chain is built from TRBV5-4 and TRBJ2-2; D is ambiguous. The CDR3 sequence is 17 residues long. Germline V gene data show CDR1 as SGHNT and CDR2 as YYREEE (reference sequence). With 4 bases removed from V and 1 base from J, the gap between germline ends came to 17 bases. The CDR3 DNA follows: TGTGCCAGCAGCCCGGGCGGCTCGCGCGGGAACACCGGGGAGCTGTTTTTT. As protein: CASSPGGSRGNTGELFF.

This clone was seen only once. V is TRBV10-1 and J is TRBJ2-3; 7 bases align to TRBD1. The germline CDR1 and CDR2 sequences are WNHNN and SYGVQD (reference sequence). V was clipped by 3 bases and J by 3 bases; unmatched bases: 6. The CDR3 loop spans 15 amino acids. The DNA of the CDR3 is TGCGCCAGCAGTGAACGGCCAGGGGGTACAGATACGCAGTATTTT. Encoded protein: CASSERPGGTDTQYF.

The CDR3, as DNA: TGTGCCACCCGGGGGGCTTACAATGAGCAGTTCTTC. Protein: CATRGAYNEQFF. The V and J genes are TRBV6-6 and TRBJ2-1; D perhaps matches TRBD2 (7 bases). Trimming took 10 bases from V and 4 from J, leaving 11 bases between them. Germline assignment: CDR1 MNHNY and CDR2 SVGAGI (reference sequence). The CDR3 length is 12 residues.

This sequence joins TRBV9 and TRBJ2-1; 15 bases agree with TRBD2. Germline V gene lookup returns CDR1 SGDLS and CDR2 YYNGEE. Trimming removed 0 bases from V and 0 bases from J; junction bases left unmatched: 7. The CDR3 runs 20 residues. The CDR3 here is CASSVGLGTSGGHSYNEQFF. The CDR3 nucleotides read TGTGCCAGCAGCGTAGGGTTGGGGACTAGCGGGGGGCACTCCTACAATGAGCAGTTCTTC.

The chain has TRBV13 and TRBJ2-3; no clear D gene. CDR1 is PRHDT, CDR2 FYEKMQ, per germline (reference sequence). The CDR3 loop spans 12 amino acids. Trimming removed 0 bases at V and 2 bases at J, with 0 bases between. CDR3 in DNA: TGTGCCAGCAGCTTAGGCACAGATACGCAGTATTTT. This gives the protein CASSLGTDTQYF.

Only one count was recorded for this clone. V gene TRBV7-2 combines with J gene TRBJ1-2; 11 positions agree with TRBD1. Germline-derived CDR1 and CDR2 are SGHTA and FQGNSA. V shed 5 bases and J 4 bases; nucleotides not matched to a gene: 18. This CDR3 comprises 19 residues. CDR3 coding DNA: TGTGCCAGCAGCACCCCTGGGGGGACAGGGGGTCTTTCTGGCTATGGCTACACCTTC. Amino acids: CASSTPGGTGGLSGYGYTF.

The chain combines TRBV9 with TRBJ1-5, with D possibly TRBD1 on 5 matching bases. The CDR3 covers 12 residues. V gave up 7 bases and J gave up 11 bases, with 16 bases separating them. CDR1 and CDR2 from the germline V gene are SGDLS and YYNGEE. Written as DNA, the CDR3 is TGTGCCAGCTACCTGGGGCGAAAGGCCCAGCATTTT. This sequence encodes CASYLGRKAQHF.

This chain joins TRBV19 and TRBJ2-7, with D possibly called TRBD1 or TRBD2 (5 bases each). The V gene's germline CDR1 is LNHDA and CDR2 SQIVND (reference sequence). This CDR3 contains 15 residues. The V and J ends lost 5 bases and 4 bases respectively, with 18 bases between them. The CDR3 sequence is CASSSNLRDAYEQYF. In DNA, the CDR3 is TGTGCCAGTAGTTCCAACCTTCGGGACGCGTACGAGCAGTACTTC. Looking up the rest from reference TRBV19 and TRBJ2-7 gives the full variable domain: DGGITQSPKYLFRKEGQNVTLSCEQNLNHDAMYWYRQDPGQGLRLIYYSQIVNDFQKGDIAEGYSVSREKKESFPLTVTSAQKNPTAFYLCASSSNLRDAYEQYFGPGTRLTVT.

The chain links TRBV5-1 to TRBJ2-7; D unresolved. This CDR3 region has 11 residues. Germline V gene sequence: CDR1 SGHRS, CDR2 YFSETQ. V was shortened by 4 bases and J by 3 bases, with 5 bases between the two germline ends. The CDR3 loop is CASSPGYEQYF. The CDR3 DNA follows: TGCGCCAGCAGCCCTGGCTACGAGCAGTACTTC.

The gene calls are TRBV3-1 (or the pseudogene TRBV3-2) and TRBJ2-1, with a tentative D call TRBD2 (6 bases). The germline V gene has CDR1 LGHDT and CDR2 YNNKEL (reference sequence). Trimming took 2 bases from V and 8 from J, leaving 10 bases between them. The CDR3 runs 13 residues. DNA for the CDR3: TGTGCCAGCAGCCAAACCGGGACTCATGAGCAGTTCTTC. This translates into CASSQTGTHEQFF.

The chain couples TRBV24-1 to TRBJ1-1; D uncertain. With 2 bases removed from V and 5 bases from J, the gap between germline ends came to 8 bases. The CDR3 extends over 13 amino acids. CDR1 is KGHDR, CDR2 SFDVKD, per germline. This CDR3 reads CATSDSPGTEAFF. CDR3 in DNA: TGTGCCACCAGTGATTCCCCGGGTACTGAAGCTTTCTTT.

This clone came up once. The gene calls are TRBV7-6 and TRBJ1-1; D is uncertain. Germline CDR1 is SGHVS and CDR2 is FNYEAQ. The CDR3 extends over 15 amino acids. Trimming removed 2 bases from V and 1 base from J, with 11 bases in between. The CDR3 nucleotides read TGTGCCAGCAGCTTACTAGGCAGACAGAACACTGAAGCTTTCTTT. Its translation is CASSLLGRQNTEAFF.

The CDR3 coding sequence is TGCGCCAGCAGCCCTGGTGCCACAAGCACCGGGGAGCTGTTTTTT. Translation: CASSPGATSTGELFF. V is TRBV5-1 and J is TRBJ2-2; D is undetermined. The CDR3 extends over 15 amino acids. The germline gives CDR1 SGHRS, CDR2 YFSETQ. The V end lost 4 bases, the J end lost 4 bases, and 14 bases lay between the germline ends.

The gene calls are TRBV5-4 and TRBJ2-3, with 13 bases lining up with TRBD2. Trimming removed 3 bases from V and 7 bases from J; junction bases left unmatched: 8. CDR3 length equals 16 residues. Germline CDR1 reads SGHNT; CDR2 reads YYREEE (reference sequence). CDR3 nucleotide sequence: TGTGCCAGCAGCTCCTTACTAGCGGGGGGGTTTCATACGCAGTATTTT. This sequence encodes CASSSLLAGGFHTQYF.

This clone was recorded once. This chain joins TRBV19 and TRBJ1-5; no firm D call. The CDR3 is made up of 14 amino acids. V gave up 6 bases and J gave up 2 bases, with 11 bases separating them. CDR1 is LNHDA and CDR2 is SQIVND in the germline V gene (reference sequence). CDR3 in amino acids: CASSLDGGNQPQHF. The CDR3 DNA reads TGTGCCAGTAGCCTTGATGGGGGCAATCAGCCCCAGCATTTT.

The CDR3 loop is CASSLGGAGSPLEQYF. Written as DNA, the CDR3 is TGTGCCAGCAGCTTGGGGGGGGCGGGGAGCCCCCTTGAGCAGTACTTC. This chain links TRBV5-4 with TRBJ2-7; TRBD1 or TRBD2 may be the D gene (6 bases each). The V and J ends lost 0 bases and 7 bases respectively, with 20 bases between them. Germline loops: CDR1 SGHNT, CDR2 YYREEE (reference sequence). This CDR3 spans 16 amino acids.

This clone was observed a single time. The chain combines TRBV30 with TRBJ1-5; 9 bases line up with TRBD1. The CDR3 covers 14 residues. V was pared by 3 bases and J by 7 bases, with 7 bases of the junction left unmatched. CDR1 GTSNPN and CDR2 SVGIG come from the germline V gene (reference sequence). The CDR3 DNA reads TGTGCCTGGAGCGCGGGACAGGGCGACCAGCCCCAGCATTTT. Residues: CAWSAGQGDQPQHF. The whole variable domain, filled in from reference TRBV30 and TRBJ1-5, reads SQTIHQWPATLVQPVGSPLSLECTVEGTSNPNLYWYRQAAGRGLQLLFYSVGIGQISSEVPQNLSASRPQDRQFILSSKKLLLSDSGFYLCAWSAGQGDQPQHFGDGTRLSIL.

This clone was counted a single time. The chain has TRBV28 and TRBJ2-5; 8 nucleotides match TRBD1. CDR1 MDHEN and CDR2 SYDVKM come from the germline V gene. V shed 3 bases, J shed 2 bases, and the junction held 5 bases outside the gene matches. The CDR3 extends over 15 amino acids. The CDR3 here is CASSFVRQGQETQYF. The CDR3 nucleotides are TGTGCCAGCAGTTTCGTGAGACAGGGGCAAGAGACCCAGTACTTC.

This clone was seen only once. The chain carries TRBV6-5 and TRBJ1-4; 8 nucleotides align to TRBD1. CDR3 size: 13 residues. Trimming took 2 bases from V and 14 from J; bases not matched to a gene: 7. Per the germline V gene, CDR1 is MNHEY and CDR2 is SVGAGI. CDR3 bases: TGTGCCAGCAGTTACCAGCAGGGGGCTTGGCTGTTTTTT. Protein product: CASSYQQGAWLFF.

The gene calls are TRBV7-3 and TRBJ2-2; D not resolved. CDR3 length equals 15 residues. The V end lost 1 base, the J end lost 1 base, and 7 bases lay between the germline ends. From germline, CDR1 is SGHTA and CDR2 FQGTGA. Written as DNA, the CDR3 is TGTGCCAGCAGCTTAAAAGGCAGGAACACCGGGGAGCTGTTTTTT. Translation gives CASSLKGRNTGELFF.

The chain has TRBV27 and TRBJ1-6, with a weak D call TRBD1 (6 bases). The CDR3 has 13 amino acids. V lost 6 bases and J lost 8, with 11 bases in between. The germline V gene encodes CDR1 MNHEY and CDR2 SMNVEV (reference sequence). The CDR3 DNA reads TGTGCCAGCAGCATAGGGGGTGATTCACCCCTCCACTTT. Translated, it gives CASSIGGDSPLHF.

The genes are TRBV10-1 and TRBJ2-1; no clear D gene. The length of the CDR3 is 17 residues. V lost 3 bases and J 2 bases, leaving 17 bases between the germline ends. CDR1 and CDR2 (germline): WNHNN, SYGVQD (reference sequence). CDR3 amino acids: CASSENRKFRTYNEQFF. The DNA for the CDR3 is TGCGCCAGCAGTGAAAATCGGAAGTTCCGAACCTACAATGAGCAGTTCTTC.

In DNA form, the CDR3 reads TGTGCCAGCAGCTTGCTGGCAGTATACGAGCAGTACTTC. It specifies CASSLLAVYEQYF. V usage is TRBV5-6 and J usage is TRBJ2-7; unclear D gene. Per the germline V gene, CDR1 is SGHDT and CDR2 is YYEEEE. V was clipped by 1 base and J by 4 bases, with 9 bases between them. CDR3 length equals 13 residues.

The chain uses TRBV7-2 and TRBJ2-5; D possibly corresponds to TRBD2 (7 bases). Trimming took off 2 bases at V and 5 bases at J, with 21 bases between the two ends. The CDR3 runs 17 residues. Germline V gene lookup returns CDR1 SGHTA and CDR2 FQGNSA. CDR3 bases: TGTGCCAGCAGCTTAAGGCGGGGGCCGCTCCCGGGGGAGACCCAGTACTTC. Translation: CASSLRRGPLPGETQYF.

CDR3 amino acids: CASSLARGNTEAFF. The CDR3 DNA sequence: TGTGCCAGCAGTTTAGCCAGGGGTAACACTGAAGCTTTCTTT. V gene TRBV27 combines with J gene TRBJ1-1; D is perhaps TRBD1 (6 bases). This CDR3 has 14 amino acids. Germline-derived CDR1 and CDR2 are MNHEY and SMNVEV (reference sequence). V lost 2 bases, J lost 2 bases, and 9 bases lay in between.

The chain couples TRBV27 to TRBJ1-1; D unresolved. CDR3 size: 15 residues. V was trimmed by 1 base and J by 2 bases, leaving 11 bases between them. Germline-derived CDR1 and CDR2 are MNHEY and SMNVEV (reference sequence). The CDR3 protein is CASSLFDSPNTEAFF. The CDR3 DNA is TGTGCCAGCAGTTTATTCGACTCACCAAACACTGAAGCTTTCTTT.